This TCR beta chain was identified during a study of control samples from healthy donors and cancer patients. Measured with immunoSEQ multiplex PCR; TCRdb has only the in-frame clones, and not every one. The sample records about 110,000 clones, roughly 90% being singletons. The CDR3 length is 14 residues. V was pared by 5 bases and J by 5 bases, with 15 bases between. CDR1 and CDR2 from the germline V gene are MNHEY and SVGAGI. The sequence came from a woman in her sixties or seventies with lung cancer. Sequenced: PBMCs. The genes are TRBV6-5 and TRBJ2-5, with a possible D match to TRBD2 (5 bases). The CDR3 DNA reads TGTGCCAGCAGTCAGAAGGACGGGGTTGAGACCCAGTACTTC. It encodes CASSQKDGVETQYF.